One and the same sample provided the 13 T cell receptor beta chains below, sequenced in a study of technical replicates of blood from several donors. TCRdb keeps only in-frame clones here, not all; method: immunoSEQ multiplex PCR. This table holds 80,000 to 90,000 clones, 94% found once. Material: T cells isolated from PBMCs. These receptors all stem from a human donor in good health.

CDR3 sequence (DNA): TGTGCCAGCAGCTTAGATGGCGGGGGTGCATACAATGAGCAGTTCTTC. This encodes CASSLDGGGAYNEQFF. The chain employs TRBV11-1 and TRBJ2-1, with 7 nucleotides matching TRBD2. The junction had 7 bases not matched to a gene; V was cut back by 1 base and J by 4 bases. Germline V gene data show CDR1 as SGHAT and CDR2 as FQDESV (reference sequence). This CDR3 region has 16 residues.

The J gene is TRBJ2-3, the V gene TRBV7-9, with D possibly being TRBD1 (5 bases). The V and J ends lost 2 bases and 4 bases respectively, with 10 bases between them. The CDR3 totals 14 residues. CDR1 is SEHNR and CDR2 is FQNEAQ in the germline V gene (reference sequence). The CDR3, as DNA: TGTGCCAGCAGCTTAACAGGTGCCCCAGATACGCAGTATTTT. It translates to CASSLTGAPDTQYF.

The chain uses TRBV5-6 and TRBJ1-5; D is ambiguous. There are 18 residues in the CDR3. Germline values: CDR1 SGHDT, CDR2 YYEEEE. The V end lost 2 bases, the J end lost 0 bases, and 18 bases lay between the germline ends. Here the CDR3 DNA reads TGTGCCAGCAGCTTTAAGTCCCGCGACATTTATAGCAATCAGCCCCAGCATTTT. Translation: CASSFKSRDIYSNQPQHF.

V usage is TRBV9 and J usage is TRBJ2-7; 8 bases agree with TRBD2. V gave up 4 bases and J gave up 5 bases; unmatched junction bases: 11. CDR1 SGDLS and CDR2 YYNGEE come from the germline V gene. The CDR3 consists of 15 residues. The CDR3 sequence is CASSLRAGVGHEQYF. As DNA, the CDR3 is TGTGCCAGCAGCCTTAGAGCGGGAGTAGGACACGAGCAGTACTTC. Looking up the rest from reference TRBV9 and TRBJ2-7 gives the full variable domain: DSGVTQTPKHLITATGQRVTLRCSPRSGDLSVYWYQQSLDQGLQFLIQYYNGEERAKGNILERFSAQQFPDLHSELNLSSLELGDSALYFCASSLRAGVGHEQYFGPGTRLTVT.

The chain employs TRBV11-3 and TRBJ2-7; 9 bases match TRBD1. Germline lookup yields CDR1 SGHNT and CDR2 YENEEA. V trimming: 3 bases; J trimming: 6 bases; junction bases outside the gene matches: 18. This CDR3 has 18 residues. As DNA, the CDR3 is TGTGCCAGCAGCTTCAGCCCCGGGCCCGGGACAGGGCCTATCGAGCAGTACTTC. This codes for CASSFSPGPGTGPIEQYF.

The CDR3 DNA follows: TGTGCCAGCTCACCGACAGTTTCGAACACCGGGGAGCTGTTTTTT. This sequence encodes CASSPTVSNTGELFF. The chain links TRBV18 to TRBJ2-2; possible D gene TRBD1, 5 bases. V was pared by 3 bases and J by 0 bases, with 8 bases between. The germline gives CDR1 KGHSH, CDR2 LQKENI. This CDR3 has 15 amino acids.

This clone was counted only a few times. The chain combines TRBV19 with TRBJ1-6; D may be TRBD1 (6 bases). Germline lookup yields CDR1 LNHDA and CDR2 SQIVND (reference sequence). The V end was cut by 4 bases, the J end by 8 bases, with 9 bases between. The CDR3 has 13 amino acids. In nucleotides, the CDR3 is TGTGCCAGTAGTACAGGACAGTATTCACCCCTCCACTTT. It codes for CASSTGQYSPLHF.

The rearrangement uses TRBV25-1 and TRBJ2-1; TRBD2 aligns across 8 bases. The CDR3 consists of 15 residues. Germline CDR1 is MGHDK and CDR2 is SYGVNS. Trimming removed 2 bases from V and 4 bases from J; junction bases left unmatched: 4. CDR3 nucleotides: TGTGCCAGCAGTGAACGGGGGGGCCAGTACAATGAGCAGTTCTTC. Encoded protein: CASSERGGQYNEQFF.

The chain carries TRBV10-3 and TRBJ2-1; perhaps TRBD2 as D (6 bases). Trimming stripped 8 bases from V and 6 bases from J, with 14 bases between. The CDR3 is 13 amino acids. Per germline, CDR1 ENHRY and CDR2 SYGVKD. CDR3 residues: CAIGLLAPNEQFF. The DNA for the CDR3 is TGTGCCATCGGGTTGCTAGCGCCCAATGAGCAGTTCTTC.

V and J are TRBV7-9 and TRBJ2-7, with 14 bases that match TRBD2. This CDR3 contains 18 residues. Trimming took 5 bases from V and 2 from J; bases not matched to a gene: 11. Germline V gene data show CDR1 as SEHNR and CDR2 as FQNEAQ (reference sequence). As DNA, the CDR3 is TGTGCCAGCAGCGCCTACGGACTAGCGGGGGGTTACCCCTACGAGCAGTACTTC. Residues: CASSAYGLAGGYPYEQYF.

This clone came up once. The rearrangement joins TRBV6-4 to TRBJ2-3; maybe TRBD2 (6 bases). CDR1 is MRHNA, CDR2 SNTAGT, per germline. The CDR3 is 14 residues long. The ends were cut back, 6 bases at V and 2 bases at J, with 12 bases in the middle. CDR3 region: CASSPLAATDTQYF. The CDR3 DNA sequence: TGTGCCAGCAGCCCCTTAGCGGCCACAGATACGCAGTATTTT.

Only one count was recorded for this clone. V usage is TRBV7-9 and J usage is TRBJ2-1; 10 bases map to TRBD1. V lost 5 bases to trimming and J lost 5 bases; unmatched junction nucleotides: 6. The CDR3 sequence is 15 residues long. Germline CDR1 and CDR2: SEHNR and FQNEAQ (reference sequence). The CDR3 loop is CASSQTGGPNNEQFF. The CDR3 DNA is TGTGCCAGCAGCCAGACAGGGGGCCCAAACAATGAGCAGTTCTTC.

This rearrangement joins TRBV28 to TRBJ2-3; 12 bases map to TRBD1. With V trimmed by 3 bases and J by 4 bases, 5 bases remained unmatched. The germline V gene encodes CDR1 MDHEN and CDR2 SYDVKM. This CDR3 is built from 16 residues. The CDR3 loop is CASSFPGTGGSDTQYF. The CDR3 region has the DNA TGTGCCAGCAGTTTTCCCGGGACAGGGGGCTCAGATACGCAGTATTTT.